The rows below give T cell receptor beta chains drawn from one sample of a study of shared clonotypes between healthy human individuals. Data came from immunoSEQ multiplex PCR; TCRdb stores just in-frame clones and leaves some out. Of about 2.1 million clones detected, approximately 94% appear once; the ten largest clones hold under 2%. What was sequenced was naive CD8+ T cells from PBMCs. The receptors originated from a man younger than 35 in good health. Some clones in this sample may be carry-over from other donors' samples. CDR3s include the opening cysteine and the closing phenylalanine or tryptophan. The D gene is left open where the match is weak.

V gene: TRBV27; J gene: TRBJ1-1; D gene: -; CDR3 protein: CASSLSGGGGTEAFF; CDR3 DNA: TGTGCCAGCAGTTTATCGGGGGGGGGCGGCACTGAAGCTTTCTTT
V gene: TRBV27; J gene: TRBJ2-3; D gene: -; CDR3 protein: CASSGPKGPDTQYF; CDR3 DNA: TGTGCCAGCTCCGGGCCCAAGGGCCCAGATACGCAGTATTTT
V gene: TRBV2; J gene: TRBJ1-1; D gene: TRBD1; CDR3 protein: CASSESGQGNTEAFF; CDR3 DNA: TGTGCCAGCAGTGAATCGGGACAGGGGAACACTGAAGCTTTCTTT
V gene: TRBV27; J gene: TRBJ2-5; D gene: -; CDR3 protein: CASSLSWTYLQETQYF; CDR3 DNA: TGTGCCAGCAGTTTATCTTGGACGTATCTCCAAGAGACCCAGTACTTC
V gene: TRBV5-6; J gene: TRBJ2-1; D gene: TRBD2; CDR3 protein: CASSLSKAEREGTEQFF; CDR3 DNA: TGTGCCAGCAGCTTATCTAAGGCGGAGCGGGAGGGCACTGAGCAGTTCTTC
V gene: TRBV7-9; J gene: TRBJ1-4; D gene: -; CDR3 protein: CASSPGGKLFF; CDR3 DNA: TGTGCCAGCAGCCCCGGTGGGAAACTGTTTTTT
V gene: TRBV9; J gene: TRBJ2-1; D gene: -; CDR3 protein: CASSYSDLAANEQFF; CDR3 DNA: TGTGCCAGCAGCTACAGCGATTTAGCGGCCAATGAGCAGTTCTTC
V gene: TRBV5-5; J gene: TRBJ2-2; D gene: -; CDR3 protein: CASSSWTDTGELFF; CDR3 DNA: TGTGCCAGCAGCTCGTGGACAGACACCGGGGAGCTGTTTTTT
V gene: TRBV28; J gene: TRBJ1-1; D gene: -; CDR3 protein: CASSLGRGTEAFF; CDR3 DNA: TGTGCCAGCAGTTTAGGGAGAGGGACTGAAGCTTTCTTT
V gene: TRBV19; J gene: TRBJ1-1; D gene: -; CDR3 protein: CASSIGQYTEAFF; CDR3 DNA: TGTGCCAGTAGTATAGGACAGTACACTGAAGCTTTCTTT
V gene: TRBV6-5; J gene: TRBJ2-7; D gene: -; CDR3 protein: CASSKNTHEQYF; CDR3 DNA: TGTGCCAGCAGCAAAAATACCCACGAGCAGTACTTC
V gene: TRBV5-6; J gene: TRBJ2-7; D gene: -; CDR3 protein: CASAHTFGAYEQYF; CDR3 DNA: TGTGCCAGCGCCCACACGTTTGGCGCGTACGAGCAGTACTTC
V gene: TRBV28; J gene: TRBJ1-2; D gene: -; CDR3 protein: CASSQPYRQPTNYGYTF; CDR3 DNA: TGTGCCAGCAGTCAACCCTACAGGCAACCTACTAACTATGGCTACACCTTC
V gene: TRBV4-3; J gene: TRBJ2-7; D gene: -; CDR3 protein: CASSQELLAYEQYF; CDR3 DNA: TGCGCCAGCAGCCAAGAATTGCTAGCCTACGAGCAGTACTTC
V gene: TRBV6-1; J gene: TRBJ1-5; D gene: -; CDR3 protein: CASSDGGEQPQHF; CDR3 DNA: TGTGCCAGCAGTGACGGGGGCGAGCAGCCCCAGCATTTT
V gene: TRBV27; J gene: TRBJ2-2; D gene: -; CDR3 protein: CASSPGLGRGELFF; CDR3 DNA: TGTGCCAGCAGTCCCGGCCTGGGGCGCGGGGAGCTGTTTTTT
V gene: TRBV19; J gene: TRBJ1-5; D gene: TRBD1; CDR3 protein: CASSAGTGVLQPQHF; CDR3 DNA: TGTGCCAGTAGTGCCGGGACAGGGGTCCTTCAGCCCCAGCATTTT
V gene: TRBV9; J gene: TRBJ2-7; D gene: TRBD1; CDR3 protein: CASSVAGGGYEQYF; CDR3 DNA: TGTGCCAGCAGCGTAGCAGGGGGCGGTTACGAGCAGTACTTC
V gene: TRBV28; J gene: TRBJ2-7; D gene: TRBD1; CDR3 protein: CASSGDRGVSYEQYF; CDR3 DNA: TGTGCCAGCAGTGGGGACAGGGGGGTTTCCTACGAGCAGTACTTC
V gene: TRBV7-8; J gene: TRBJ1-5; D gene: TRBD1; CDR3 protein: CASSLGDSENQPQHF; CDR3 DNA: TGTGCCAGCAGCTTAGGGGACAGCGAGAATCAGCCCCAGCATTTT
V gene: TRBV19; J gene: TRBJ2-1; D gene: -; CDR3 protein: CATRVGPNEQFF; CDR3 DNA: TGTGCCACCCGGGTGGGGCCCAATGAGCAGTTCTTC
V gene: TRBV6-5; J gene: TRBJ2-7; D gene: TRBD1; CDR3 protein: CASGPGQGPYEQYF; CDR3 DNA: TGTGCCAGCGGACCGGGACAGGGACCCTACGAGCAGTACTTC
V gene: TRBV27; J gene: TRBJ2-2; D gene: -; CDR3 protein: CASRGQGFTGELFF; CDR3 DNA: TGTGCCAGCAGAGGGCAGGGTTTTACCGGGGAGCTGTTTTTT
V gene: TRBV27; J gene: TRBJ1-1; D gene: -; CDR3 protein: CASSLGRLNTEAFF; CDR3 DNA: TGTGCCAGCAGTTTGGGACGGCTGAACACTGAAGCTTTCTTT
V gene: TRBV7-9; J gene: TRBJ1-5; D gene: -; CDR3 protein: CASSSGRDSNQPQHF; CDR3 DNA: TGTGCCAGCAGTTCCGGACGGGATAGCAATCAGCCCCAGCATTTT
V gene: TRBV1; J gene: TRBJ1-1; D gene: -; CDR3 protein: CTSSRDRGMNTEAFF; CDR3 DNA: TGCACCAGCAGCCGGGACAGGGGGATGAACACTGAAGCTTTCTTT